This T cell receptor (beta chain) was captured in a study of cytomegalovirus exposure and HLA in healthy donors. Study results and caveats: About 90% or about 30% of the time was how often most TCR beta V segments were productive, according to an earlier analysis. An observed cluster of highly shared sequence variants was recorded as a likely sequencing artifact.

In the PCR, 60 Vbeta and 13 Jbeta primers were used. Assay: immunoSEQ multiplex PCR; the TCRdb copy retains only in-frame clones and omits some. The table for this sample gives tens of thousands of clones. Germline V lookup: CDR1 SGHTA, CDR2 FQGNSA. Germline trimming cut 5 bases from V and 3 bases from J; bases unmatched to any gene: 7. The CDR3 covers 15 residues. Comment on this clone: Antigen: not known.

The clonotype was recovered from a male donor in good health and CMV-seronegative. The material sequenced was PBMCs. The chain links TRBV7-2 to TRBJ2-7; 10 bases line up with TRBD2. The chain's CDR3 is CASSGGAGGYYEQYF. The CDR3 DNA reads TGTGCCAGCAGCGGGGGAGCGGGGGGGTACTACGAGCAGTACTTC.